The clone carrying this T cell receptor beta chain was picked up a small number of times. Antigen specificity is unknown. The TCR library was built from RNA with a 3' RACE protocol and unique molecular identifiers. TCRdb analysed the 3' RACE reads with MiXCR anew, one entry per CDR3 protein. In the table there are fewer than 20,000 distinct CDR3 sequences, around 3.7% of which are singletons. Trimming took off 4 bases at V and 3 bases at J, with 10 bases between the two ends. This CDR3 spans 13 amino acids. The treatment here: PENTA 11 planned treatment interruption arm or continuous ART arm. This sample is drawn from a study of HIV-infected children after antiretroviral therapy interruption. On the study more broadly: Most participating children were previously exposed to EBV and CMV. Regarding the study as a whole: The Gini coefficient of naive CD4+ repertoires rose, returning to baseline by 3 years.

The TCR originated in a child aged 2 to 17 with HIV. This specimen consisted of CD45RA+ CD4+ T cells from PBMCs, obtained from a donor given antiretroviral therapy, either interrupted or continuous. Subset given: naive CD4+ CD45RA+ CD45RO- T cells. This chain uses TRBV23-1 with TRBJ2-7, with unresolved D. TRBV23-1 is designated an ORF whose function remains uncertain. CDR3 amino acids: CASSPQQSYEQYF. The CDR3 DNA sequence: TGCGCCAGCAGTCCTCAACAGAGCTACGAGCAGTACTTC.